This TCR beta chain was identified during a study of T cells in Graves' hyperthyroidism and ophthalmopathy. The CDR3 loop spans 15 amino acids. The V and J ends lost 3 bases and 0 bases respectively, with 10 bases between them. Germline CDR1 is SGDLS and CDR2 is YYNGEE. Amplified TCR beta CDR3 regions came from RNA transcripts. Researchers ran a first-round RT-PCR on the TCR CDR3 using the HTBI primer set. TCRdb reanalysed the multiplex PCR reads using MiXCR and keeps one entry per CDR3 protein. The sample includes 390,000 or so distinct CDR3 sequences, under 15% of them seen just once. This clonotype turned up a few times.

This rearrangement joins TRBV9 to TRBJ1-3; no reliable D call. This TCR came from a man between 18 and 35 years old with Graves' ophthalmopathy. Specimen: blood. The CDR3 DNA reads TGTGCCAGCAGCGCTACACAAGGCTCTGGAAACACCATATATTTT. This sequence encodes CASSATQGSGNTIYF.